The 15 T cell receptor beta chains reported below all come from one sample, sequenced in a study. Cells sorted as Tregs were CD4+, CD25+ and CD127-/low. TCRdb recomputed calls from the 5' RACE reads with MiXCR, one row per CDR3 protein. This table holds approximately 60,000 distinct CDR3 sequences, more than 20% found once. Sequencing input: tumor-infiltrating Tregs sorted from the breast tumor. The receptors shown here come from a female donor with breast cancer.

Ten or more counts support this clonotype. The chain recombines TRBV5-6 with TRBJ1-4, with D tentatively TRBD1 (5 bases). The CDR3 loop spans 12 amino acids. Germline values: CDR1 SGHDT, CDR2 YYEEEE. The V end was cut by 5 bases, the J end by 6 bases, with 8 bases between. As DNA, the CDR3 is TGTGCCAGCAGGGGGCCCGATGAAAAACTGTTTTTT. Its protein product is CASRGPDEKLFF.

This clonotype was seen only a few times. The V and J genes are TRBV19 and TRBJ1-1, with D possibly matching TRBD1 (5 bases). V lost 7 bases and J 0 bases, leaving 12 bases between the germline ends. Germline CDR1 LNHDA, CDR2 SQIVND (reference sequence). CDR3 length: 14 amino acids. In nucleotides, the CDR3 is TGTGCCAGTACCTGGACATCAGTGAACACTGAAGCTTTCTTT. Amino acids: CASTWTSVNTEAFF.

By share, this clonotype ranks as medium-sized. The DNA for the CDR3 is TGTGCCAGCAGTTTTGGGACAGCGAACACTGAAGCTTTCTTT. Amino acids: CASSFGTANTEAFF. This chain links TRBV9 with TRBJ1-1; 7 positions match TRBD1. Trimming at V came to 5 bases and at J to 1 base, leaving 5 bases not matched to a gene. This CDR3 comprises 14 residues. CDR1 SGDLS and CDR2 YYNGEE come from the germline V gene.

This chain uses TRBV3-1 with TRBJ2-1, with D hard to call. V gave up 0 bases and J gave up 9 bases, with 9 bases separating them. This CDR3 spans 13 amino acids. Germline V gives CDR1 LGHDT, CDR2 YNNKEL (reference sequence). The CDR3: CASSQDRVGEQFF. CDR3 nucleotide sequence: TGTGCCAGCAGCCAAGATCGAGTGGGTGAGCAGTTCTTC.

As to this clonotype: One end of the junction is discordant with germline, which a read error may explain. This chain uses TRBV10-3 with TRBJ1-5; no clear D gene. Germline CDR1 is ENHRY and CDR2 is SYGVKD. The CDR3 length is 15 residues. This CDR3 is CATSEGVYSNQPQHF. CDR3 DNA: TGTGCCACCAGTGAGGGAGTCTATAGCAATCAGCCCCAGCATTTT.

This clonotype has a handful of counts. The chain combines TRBV6-5 with TRBJ1-6, with D uncertain. Germline CDR1 and CDR2: MNHEY and SVGAGI. CDR3 size: 13 residues. Deletions cut 6 bases from V and 7 bases from J, with 10 bases between. The chain's CDR3 is CASRAQQNSPLHF. CDR3 bases: TGTGCCAGCAGGGCACAGCAGAATTCACCCCTCCACTTT.

The chain links TRBV20-1 to TRBJ1-1, with D unresolved. The germline V and J ends were trimmed by 6 bases and 0 bases, with 2 bases remaining between them. Germline CDR1 is DFQATT and CDR2 is SNEGSKA (reference sequence). This CDR3 spans 10 amino acids. Here the CDR3 DNA reads TGCAGTGCAGTGAACACTGAAGCTTTCTTT. Its translation: CSAVNTEAFF.

This clonotype was detected only a few times. Its ends do not fully match the called genes, so a read error is possible. V gene TRBV12-3 or TRBV12-4 combines with J gene TRBJ2-5; D remains unclear. The CDR3 is 13 amino acids. The CDR3 nucleotides are TGTGCCAGCAGTCTTTACGGTGGAGAGACCCAGCACTTC. This sequence encodes CASSLYGGETQHF.

This clonotype turned up a few times. The J gene is TRBJ1-1, the V gene TRBV7-8, with TRBD1 identical over 8 bases. This CDR3 has 15 residues. Trimming took 5 bases from V and 7 from J; bases not matched to a gene: 12. From germline, CDR1 is SGHVS and CDR2 FQNEAQ. In DNA, the CDR3 is TGTGCCAGCAGCCAGAGAAGCCAGGGGGCGGTTGAAGCTTTCTTT. This encodes CASSQRSQGAVEAFF. The full variable domain, its missing parts supplied by reference TRBV7-8 and TRBJ1-1, is GAGVSQSPRYKVAKRGQDVALRCDPISGHVSLFWYQQALGQGPEFLTYFQNEAQLDKSGLPSDRFFAERPEGSVSTLKIQRTQQEDSAVYLCASSQRSQGAVEAFFGQGTRLTVV.

The CDR3 region is CSAERHSSYNSPLHF. The CDR3 coding sequence is TGCAGTGCGGAAAGACATAGCTCCTATAATTCACCCCTCCACTTT. The rearrangement links TRBV20-1 to TRBJ1-6; D not resolved. V was pared by 6 bases and J by 0 bases, with 12 bases between. This CDR3 is built from 15 residues. Germline values: CDR1 DFQATT, CDR2 SNEGSKA (reference sequence).

This clonotype was seen repeatedly, ten times or more. The chain couples TRBV5-1 to TRBJ1-2, with D maybe TRBD1 (5 bases). In germline, CDR1 is SGHRS, CDR2 YFSETQ. Trimming took off 4 bases at V and 6 bases at J, with 13 bases between the two ends. The CDR3 has 13 amino acids. The DNA for the CDR3 is TGCGCCAGCAGCGTCGCAGGGAGCAATGGCTACACCTTC. Translation: CASSVAGSNGYTF.

This clonotype was seen repeatedly, ten times or more. The CDR3 nucleotides read TGCGCCAGCAGCTTGATGAAAGGGACCTACAATGAGCAGTTCTTC. It codes for CASSLMKGTYNEQFF. J is TRBJ2-1 and V is TRBV5-1; D is ambiguous. Germline CDR1 reads SGHRS; CDR2 reads YFSETQ. With 1 base removed from V and 2 bases from J, the gap between germline ends came to 10 bases. This CDR3 comprises 15 residues.

With regard to this clonotype: A much more abundant neighbour one base away suggests this may be a read error. This rearrangement joins TRBV15 to TRBJ2-7; 11 bases are a match to TRBD2. Trimming at V came to 3 bases and at J to 5 bases, leaving 6 bases not matched to a gene. Germline CDR1 and CDR2: LNHNV and YYDKDF (reference sequence). This CDR3 has 15 amino acids. CDR3: CATSRVLAGAHEQYF. Here the CDR3 DNA reads TGTGCCACCAGCAGGGTACTAGCGGGGGCCCACGAGCAGTACTTC. The full variable domain, rest sourced from reference TRBV15 and TRBJ2-7, is DAMVIQNPRYQVTQFGKPVTLSCSQTLNHNVMYWYQQKSSQAPKLLFHYYDKDFNNEADTPDNFQSRRPNTSFCFLDIRSPGLGDTAMYLCATSRVLAGAHEQYFGPGTRLTVT.

This chain joins TRBV7-8 and TRBJ1-4; 7 bases fit TRBD1. The CDR3 totals 13 residues. After removal of 2 bases from V and 11 bases from J, the junction contained 5 bases not matched to a gene. Germline V gene data show CDR1 as SGHVS and CDR2 as FQNEAQ. The CDR3 region has the DNA TGTGCCAGCAGCTTACGGGACAGTGGCAAACTGTTTTTT. This translates into CASSLRDSGKLFF.

Remarks on this clonotype: This may stem from a read error, because a much larger clone lies one nucleotide away. J is TRBJ1-2 and V is TRBV5-1, with D maybe TRBD1 (6 bases). Trimming left V 0 bases short and J 10 bases short, with 13 bases between. The CDR3 is 13 amino acids. CDR1 and CDR2 (germline): SGHRS, YFSETQ. The CDR3 region has the DNA TGCGCCAGCAGCTTGGGGGACGGGGGCGTCTACACCTTC. Amino acids: CASSLGDGGVYTF.